This T cell receptor beta chain is from a study of T cell repertoires in ileal Crohn's disease. Study at large: Biopsies of the neoterminal ileum at postoperative colonoscopy form M6 samples. Whole-study findings and limits: Mucosal expansions were suggested to be mainly CD8 T cells.

The sample's time point: neoterminal ileum biopsy at postoperative endoscopy, about 6 months after surgery. Details on this clone: Its antigen is not known.

Per sample, around 0.55 micrograms of biopsy DNA were TCRB immunosequenced. The assay was immunoSEQ multiplex PCR, and TCRdb's table has in-frame clones only and misses some. The table lists approximately 3,000 clones, around 88% of them singletons. The ends were cut back, 1 base at V and 1 base at J, with 5 bases in the middle. The length of the CDR3 is 13 residues. The germline CDR1 and CDR2 sequences are SGHRS and YFSETQ. The TCR was taken from an adult with Crohn's disease. The chain combines TRBV5-1 with TRBJ1-1; D gene unclear. The sample was ileal tissue. CDR3 coding DNA: TGCGCCAGCAGCTTGAACCAGAACACTGAAGCTTTCTTT. Protein sequence: CASSLNQNTEAFF.